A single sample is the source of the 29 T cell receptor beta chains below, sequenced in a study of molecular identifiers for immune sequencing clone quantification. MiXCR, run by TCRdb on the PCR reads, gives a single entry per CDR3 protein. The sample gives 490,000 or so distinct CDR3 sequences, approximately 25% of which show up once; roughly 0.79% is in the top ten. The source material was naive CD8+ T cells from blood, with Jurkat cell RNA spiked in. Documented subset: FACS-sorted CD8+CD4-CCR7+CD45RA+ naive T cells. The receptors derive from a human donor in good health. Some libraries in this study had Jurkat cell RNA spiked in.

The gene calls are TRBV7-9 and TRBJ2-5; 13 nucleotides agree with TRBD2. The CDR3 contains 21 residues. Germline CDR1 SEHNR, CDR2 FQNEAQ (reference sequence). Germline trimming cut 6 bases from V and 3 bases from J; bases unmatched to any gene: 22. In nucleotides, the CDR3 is TGTGCCAGCAGTCGTCTCGTTGGGACTAGCGGGAATTCTCGGGTCGAAGAGACCCAGTACTTC. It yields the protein CASSRLVGTSGNSRVEETQYF.

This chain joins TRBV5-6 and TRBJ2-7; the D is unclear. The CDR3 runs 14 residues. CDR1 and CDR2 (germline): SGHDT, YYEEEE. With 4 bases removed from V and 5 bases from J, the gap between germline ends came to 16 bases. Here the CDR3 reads CASSLGVVAHEQYF. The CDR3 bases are TGTGCCAGCAGCCTAGGAGTGGTGGCCCACGAGCAGTACTTC.

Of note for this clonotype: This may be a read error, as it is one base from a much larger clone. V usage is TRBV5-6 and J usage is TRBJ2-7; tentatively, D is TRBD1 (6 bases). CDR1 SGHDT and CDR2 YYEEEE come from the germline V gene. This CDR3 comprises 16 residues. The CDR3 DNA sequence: TGTGCCAGCAGCACCGACCAGGGGTTCCCCGCCTACGAGCAGAACTTC. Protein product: CASSTDQGFPAYEQNF.

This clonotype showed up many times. The CDR3 loop reads CASSLALRTGGMNTEAFF. The CDR3 DNA sequence: TGTGCCAGCAGCTTAGCTTTGAGGACAGGGGGCATGAACACTGAAGCTTTCTTT. The chain carries TRBV7-8 and TRBJ1-1, with 11 bases lining up with TRBD1. The CDR3 extends over 18 amino acids. Germline V gene sequence: CDR1 SGHVS, CDR2 FQNEAQ. V shed 0 bases, J shed 0 bases, and the junction held 6 bases outside the gene matches.

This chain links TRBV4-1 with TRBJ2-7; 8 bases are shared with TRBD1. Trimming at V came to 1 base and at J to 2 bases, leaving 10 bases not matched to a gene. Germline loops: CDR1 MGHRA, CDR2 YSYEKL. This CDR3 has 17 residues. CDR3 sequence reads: CASSQVLLDRDAYEQYF. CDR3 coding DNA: TGCGCCAGCAGCCAAGTTTTGTTGGACAGGGACGCCTACGAGCAGTACTTC.

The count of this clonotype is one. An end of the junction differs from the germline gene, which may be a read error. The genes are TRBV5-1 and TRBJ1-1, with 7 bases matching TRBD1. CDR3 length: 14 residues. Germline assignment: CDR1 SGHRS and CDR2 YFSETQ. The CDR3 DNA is TGCGCCAGCAGCTTGTCAGGGGGAAATACTGTAGCTTTCTTT. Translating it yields CASSLSGGNTVAFF.

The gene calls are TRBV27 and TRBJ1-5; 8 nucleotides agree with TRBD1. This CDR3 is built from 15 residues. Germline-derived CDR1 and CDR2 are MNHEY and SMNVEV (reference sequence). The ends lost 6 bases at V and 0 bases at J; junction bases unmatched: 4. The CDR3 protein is CASRLGQDSNQPQHF. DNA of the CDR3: TGTGCCAGCAGATTGGGACAGGATAGCAATCAGCCCCAGCATTTT.

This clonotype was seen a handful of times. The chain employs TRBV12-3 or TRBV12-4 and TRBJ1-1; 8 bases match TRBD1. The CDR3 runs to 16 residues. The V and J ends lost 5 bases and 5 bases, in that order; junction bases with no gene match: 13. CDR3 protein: CASSHGQGGGWTEAFF. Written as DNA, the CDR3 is TGTGCCAGCAGTCACGGACAGGGAGGAGGTTGGACTGAAGCTTTCTTT.

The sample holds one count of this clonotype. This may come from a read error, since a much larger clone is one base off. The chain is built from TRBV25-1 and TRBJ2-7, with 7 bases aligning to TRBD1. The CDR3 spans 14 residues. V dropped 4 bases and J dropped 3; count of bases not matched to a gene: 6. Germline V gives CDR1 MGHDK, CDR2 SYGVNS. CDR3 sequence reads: CASSASDRVYEQYF. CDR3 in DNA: TGTGCCAGCAGTGCGAGTGACAGGGTCTACGAGCAGTACTTC.

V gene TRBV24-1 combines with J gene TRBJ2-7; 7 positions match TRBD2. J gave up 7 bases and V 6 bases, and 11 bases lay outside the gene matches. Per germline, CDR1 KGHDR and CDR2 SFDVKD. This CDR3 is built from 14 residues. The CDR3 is CATSPETREAEQYF. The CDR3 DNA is TGTGCCACCAGTCCTGAGACACGGGAGGCGGAGCAGTACTTC.

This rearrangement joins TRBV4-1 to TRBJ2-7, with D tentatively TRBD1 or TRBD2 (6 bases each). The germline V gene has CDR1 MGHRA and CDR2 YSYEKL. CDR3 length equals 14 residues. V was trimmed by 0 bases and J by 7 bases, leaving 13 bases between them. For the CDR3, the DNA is TGCGCCAGCAGCCAAGAATGGGGGGCGTATGAGCAGTACTTC. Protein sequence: CASSQEWGAYEQYF.

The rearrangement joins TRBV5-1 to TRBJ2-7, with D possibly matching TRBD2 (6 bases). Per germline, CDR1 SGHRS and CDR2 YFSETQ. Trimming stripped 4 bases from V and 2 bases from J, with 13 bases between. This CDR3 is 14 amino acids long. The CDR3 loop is CASSHTGGTYEQYF. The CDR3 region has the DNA TGCGCCAGCAGCCACACGGGCGGGACCTACGAGCAGTACTTC.

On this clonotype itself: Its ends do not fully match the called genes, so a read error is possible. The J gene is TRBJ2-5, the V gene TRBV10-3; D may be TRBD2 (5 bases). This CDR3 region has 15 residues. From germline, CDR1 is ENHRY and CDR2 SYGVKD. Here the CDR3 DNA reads TGTGCCGTCAGTGAGTCCGGAGGCTCCCAAGAGACCCAGTACTTC. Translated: CAVSESGGSQETQYF.

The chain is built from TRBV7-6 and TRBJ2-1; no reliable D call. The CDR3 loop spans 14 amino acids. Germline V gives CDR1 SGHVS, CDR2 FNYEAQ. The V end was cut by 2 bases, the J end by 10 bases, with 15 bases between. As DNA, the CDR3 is TGTGCCAGCAGCTTAAACGGCGCGATCAGGGAGCAGTTCTTC. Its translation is CASSLNGAIREQFF. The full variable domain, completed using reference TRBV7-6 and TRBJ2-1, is GAGVSQSPRYKVTKRGQDVALRCDPISGHVSLYWYRQALGQGPEFLTYFNYEAQQDKSGLPNDRFSAERPEGSISTLTIQRTEQRDSAMYRCASSLNGAIREQFFGPGTRLTVL.

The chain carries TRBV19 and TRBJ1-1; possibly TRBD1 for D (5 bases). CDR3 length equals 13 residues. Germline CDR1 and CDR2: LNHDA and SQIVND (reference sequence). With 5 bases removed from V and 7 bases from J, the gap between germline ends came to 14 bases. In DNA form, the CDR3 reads TGTGCCAGTAGTCCCGGGACCGGGCATGAAGCTTTCTTT. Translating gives CASSPGTGHEAFF.

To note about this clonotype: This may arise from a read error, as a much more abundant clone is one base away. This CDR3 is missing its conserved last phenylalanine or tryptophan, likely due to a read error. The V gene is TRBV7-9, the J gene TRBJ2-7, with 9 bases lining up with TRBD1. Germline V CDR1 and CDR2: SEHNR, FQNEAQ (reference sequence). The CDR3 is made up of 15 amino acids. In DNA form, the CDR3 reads TGTGCCAGCAGCATAGCCGGGACAGGGACCTACGAGCAGTACATC. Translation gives CASSIAGTGTYEQYI.

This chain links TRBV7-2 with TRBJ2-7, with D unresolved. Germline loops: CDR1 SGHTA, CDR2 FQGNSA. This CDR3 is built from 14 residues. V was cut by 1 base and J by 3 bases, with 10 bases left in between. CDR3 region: CASSLVVAFYEQYF. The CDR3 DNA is TGTGCCAGCAGCTTAGTAGTCGCTTTCTACGAGCAGTACTTC.

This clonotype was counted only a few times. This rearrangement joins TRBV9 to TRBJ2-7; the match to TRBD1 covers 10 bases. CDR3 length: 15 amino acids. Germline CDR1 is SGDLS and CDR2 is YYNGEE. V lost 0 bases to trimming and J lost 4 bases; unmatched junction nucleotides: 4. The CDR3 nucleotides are TGTGCCAGCAGCGTAGGGGGACAGGGGACATACGAGCAGTACTTC. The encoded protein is CASSVGGQGTYEQYF.

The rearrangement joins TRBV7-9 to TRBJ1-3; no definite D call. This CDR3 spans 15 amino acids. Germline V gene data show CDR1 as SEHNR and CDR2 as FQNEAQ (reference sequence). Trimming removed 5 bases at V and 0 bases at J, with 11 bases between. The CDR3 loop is CASSPTLGSGNTIYF. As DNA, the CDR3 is TGTGCCAGCAGCCCCACACTGGGCTCTGGAAACACCATATATTTT.

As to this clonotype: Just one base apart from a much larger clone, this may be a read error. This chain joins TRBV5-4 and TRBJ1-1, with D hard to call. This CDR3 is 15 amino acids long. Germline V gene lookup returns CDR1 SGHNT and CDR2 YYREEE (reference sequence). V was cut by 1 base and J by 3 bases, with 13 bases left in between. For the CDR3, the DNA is TGTGCCAGCAGCTTGATAGGAGGGATGGACACTGAAGCTTTCTTT. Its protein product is CASSLIGGMDTEAFF.

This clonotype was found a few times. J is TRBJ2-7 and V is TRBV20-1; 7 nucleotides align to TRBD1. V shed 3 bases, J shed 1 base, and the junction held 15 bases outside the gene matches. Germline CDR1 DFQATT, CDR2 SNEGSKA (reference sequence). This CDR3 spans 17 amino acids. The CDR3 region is CSARDDRGQFLSYEQYF. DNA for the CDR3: TGCAGTGCTAGGGACGACCGGGGACAGTTCCTATCCTACGAGCAGTACTTC.

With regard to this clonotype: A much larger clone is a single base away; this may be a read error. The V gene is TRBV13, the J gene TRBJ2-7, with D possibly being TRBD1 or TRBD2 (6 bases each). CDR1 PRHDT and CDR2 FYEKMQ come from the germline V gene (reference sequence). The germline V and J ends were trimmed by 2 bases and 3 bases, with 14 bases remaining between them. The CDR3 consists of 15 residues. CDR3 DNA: TGTGCCAGCAGCTTAAAGGGGGGTCCGGACTACGAGCAGTACTTC. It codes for CASSLKGGPDYEQYF.

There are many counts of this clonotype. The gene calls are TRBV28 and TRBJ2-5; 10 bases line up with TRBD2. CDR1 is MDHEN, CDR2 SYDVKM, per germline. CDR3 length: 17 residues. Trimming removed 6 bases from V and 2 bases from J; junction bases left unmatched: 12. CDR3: CASRHLREAGGQETQYF. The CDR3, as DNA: TGTGCCAGCAGGCACCTACGGGAAGCGGGAGGGCAAGAGACCCAGTACTTC.

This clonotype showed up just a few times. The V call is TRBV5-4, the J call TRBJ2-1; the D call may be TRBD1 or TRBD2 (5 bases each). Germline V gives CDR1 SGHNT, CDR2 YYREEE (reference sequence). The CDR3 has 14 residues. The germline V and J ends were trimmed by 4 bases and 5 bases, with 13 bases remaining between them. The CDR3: CASSITGTNNEQFF. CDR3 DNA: TGTGCCAGCAGCATAACCGGGACGAACAATGAGCAGTTCTTC. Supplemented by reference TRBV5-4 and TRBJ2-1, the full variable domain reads ETGVTQSPTHLIKTRGQQVTLRCSSQSGHNTVSWYQQALGQGPQFIFQYYREEENGRGNFPPRFSGLQFPNYSSELNVNALELDDSALYLCASSITGTNNEQFFGPGTRLTVL.

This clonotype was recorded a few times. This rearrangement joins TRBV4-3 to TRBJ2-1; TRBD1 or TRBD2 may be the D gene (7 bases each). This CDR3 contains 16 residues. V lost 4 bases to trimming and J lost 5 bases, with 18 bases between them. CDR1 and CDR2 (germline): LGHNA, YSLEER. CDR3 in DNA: TGCGCCAGCAGCCCTGCGCGACAGGGACTAAACAATGAGCAGTTCTTC. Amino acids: CASSPARQGLNNEQFF.

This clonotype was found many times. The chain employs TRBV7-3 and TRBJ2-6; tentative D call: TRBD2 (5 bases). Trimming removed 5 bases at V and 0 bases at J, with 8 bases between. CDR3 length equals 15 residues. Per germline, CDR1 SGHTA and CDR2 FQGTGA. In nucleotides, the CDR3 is TGTGCCAGCAGCCCCGGGAACTCTGGGGCCAACGTCCTGACTTTC. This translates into CASSPGNSGANVLTF.

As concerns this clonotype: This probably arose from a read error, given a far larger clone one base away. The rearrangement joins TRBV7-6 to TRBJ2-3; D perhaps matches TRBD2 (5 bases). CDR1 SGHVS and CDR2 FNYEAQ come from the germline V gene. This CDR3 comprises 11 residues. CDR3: CAGSGADTQYF. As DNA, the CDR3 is TGTGCCGGCAGCGGAGCGGATACGCAGTATTTT.

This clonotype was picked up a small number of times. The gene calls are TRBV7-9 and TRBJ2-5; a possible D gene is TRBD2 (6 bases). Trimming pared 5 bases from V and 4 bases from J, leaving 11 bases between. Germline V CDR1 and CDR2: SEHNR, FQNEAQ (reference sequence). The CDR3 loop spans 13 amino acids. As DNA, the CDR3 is TGTGCCAGCAGCCTGGGACTTCCAGAGACCCAGTACTTC. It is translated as CASSLGLPETQYF.

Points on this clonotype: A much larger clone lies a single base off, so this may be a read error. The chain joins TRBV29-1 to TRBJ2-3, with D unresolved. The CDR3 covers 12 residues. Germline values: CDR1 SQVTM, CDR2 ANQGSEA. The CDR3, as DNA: TGCGGCGCCTCCGATGGCATGGATACGCAGTATTTT. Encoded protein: CGASDGMDTQYF.